The 18 T cell receptor beta chains below come from one sample, sequenced in a study of shared clonotypes between healthy human individuals. The naive CD8 fraction comprised CD45RO-negative cells positively selected for CCR7 and excluded terminally differentiated effector memory CD45RA+ cells. Produced via immunoSEQ multiplex PCR; TCRdb's table is partial and in-frame only. The sample consists of roughly 2,000,000 clones, just over 90% of them appearing once. Source material: naive CD8+ T cells from PBMCs. The source of these receptors is a man younger than 35 in good health. Some clones in this sample may be carry-over from other donors' samples.

V and J are TRBV11-2 and TRBJ1-2, with D tentatively TRBD1 (5 bases). There are 15 residues in the CDR3. V was pared by 3 bases and J by 4 bases, with 15 bases between. Germline lookup yields CDR1 SGHAT and CDR2 FQNNGV. CDR3 nucleotide sequence: TGTGCCAGCAGCTTGGATGGGGGACTCGGCTATGGCTACACCTTC. This sequence encodes CASSLDGGLGYGYTF.

This clone was seen just once. The V gene is TRBV27, the J gene TRBJ2-1; tentatively, D is TRBD1 (5 bases). Germline V lookup: CDR1 MNHEY, CDR2 SMNVEV (reference sequence). Deletions cut 5 bases from V and 7 bases from J, with 18 bases between. This CDR3 is built from 15 residues. For the CDR3, the DNA is TGTGCCAGCAGTCCACGACATGGGGCAGAGAATGAGCAGTTCTTC. Translation: CASSPRHGAENEQFF.

In nucleotides, the CDR3 is TGTGCCAGCAGTCCCACAGGGGATTTGGGTGGCTACACCTTC. Protein sequence: CASSPTGDLGGYTF. The rearrangement links TRBV28 to TRBJ1-2; 7 bases agree with TRBD1. Germline loops: CDR1 MDHEN, CDR2 SYDVKM. Germline trimming cut 5 bases from V and 7 bases from J; bases unmatched to any gene: 10. This CDR3 region has 14 residues.

A note on this clone: This sample also contains other DNA sequences that code for the same CDR3. This rearrangement joins TRBV7-2 to TRBJ2-3; D is ambiguous. V was cut by 2 bases and J by 0 bases, with 3 bases left in between. Germline V CDR1 and CDR2: SGHTA, FQGNSA. The CDR3 runs 13 residues. As DNA, the CDR3 is TGTGCCAGCAGCTTAATTAGCACAGATACGCAGTATTTT. This translates into CASSLISTDTQYF.

The chain uses TRBV5-1 and TRBJ2-5, with D maybe TRBD1 (6 bases). V gave up 6 bases and J gave up 2 bases, with 8 bases separating them. Germline V gene sequence: CDR1 SGHRS, CDR2 YFSETQ. The CDR3 runs to 12 residues. The CDR3 is CASNGQQETQYF. The CDR3 bases are TGCGCCAGCAACGGACAGCAAGAGACCCAGTACTTC. The entire variable domain, with the rest obtained from reference TRBV5-1 and TRBJ2-5, is as follows: KAGVTQTPRYLIKTRGQQVTLSCSPISGHRSVSWYQQTPGQGLQFLFEYFSETQRNKGNFPGRFSGRQFSNSRSEMNVSTLELGDSALYLCASNGQQETQYFGPGTRLLVL.

The chain joins TRBV5-1 to TRBJ2-3, with no clear D. V gave up 0 bases and J gave up 1 base, with 12 bases separating them. From germline, CDR1 is SGHRS and CDR2 YFSETQ. The CDR3 length is 16 residues. CDR3 nucleotide sequence: TGCGCCAGCAGCTTGGAGTCATTTGGGGGCACAGATACGCAGTATTTT. Its protein product is CASSLESFGGTDTQYF.

This chain connects TRBV27 to TRBJ1-2, with 9 bases aligning to TRBD1. J gave up 1 base and V 4 bases, and 7 bases lay outside the gene matches. Germline loops: CDR1 MNHEY, CDR2 SMNVEV (reference sequence). The CDR3 is 16 residues long. The CDR3 region is CASSSRQGVLNYGYTF. In DNA form, the CDR3 reads TGTGCCAGCAGTTCCCGACAGGGGGTTCTTAACTATGGCTACACCTTC.

The V call is TRBV30, the J call TRBJ1-5, with 11 bases aligning to TRBD1. V was clipped by 1 base and J by 3 bases; unmatched bases: 14. Germline CDR1 GTSNPN, CDR2 SVGIG (reference sequence). The CDR3 is 19 residues long. This chain's CDR3 is CAWSAPGQGVYSLNQPQHF. CDR3 DNA sequence: TGTGCCTGGAGTGCTCCGGGACAGGGGGTCTATAGTCTCAATCAGCCCCAGCATTTT.

V and J are TRBV6-1 and TRBJ1-1; D gene ambiguous. The CDR3 consists of 12 residues. V lost 1 base to trimming and J lost 10 bases, with 10 bases between them. Germline CDR1 and CDR2: MNHNS and SASEGT. CDR3 nucleotides: TGTGCCAGCAGTGAAGTTCCCTCAGGAGCTTTCTTT. It specifies CASSEVPSGAFF.

The rearrangement links TRBV5-3 to TRBJ2-6; the D call may be TRBD1 or TRBD2 (5 bases each). TRBV5-3 is annotated as an ORF whose role is uncertain. The CDR3 is 22 residues long. The V end lost 0 bases, the J end lost 4 bases, and 29 bases lay between the germline ends. The CDR3 bases are TGTGCCAGAAGCTTGGTTCGCAATAAACGGGACGTACCAAGGATAGGGGCCAACGTCCTGACTTTC. Translating it yields CARSLVRNKRDVPRIGANVLTF.

This chain uses TRBV27 with TRBJ1-2, with no clear D. The V gene lost 5 bases and the J gene lost 4 bases, with 17 bases spanning the gap. The germline V gene encodes CDR1 MNHEY and CDR2 SMNVEV (reference sequence). CDR3 size: 15 residues. CDR3 nucleotide sequence: TGTGCCAGCAGTCCCGAGGGTGGTTCCTCCTATGGCTACACCTTC. It specifies CASSPEGGSSYGYTF.

V is TRBV5-6 and J is TRBJ2-7; D possibly corresponds to TRBD2 (5 bases). Per germline, CDR1 SGHDT and CDR2 YYEEEE. There are 14 residues in the CDR3. V lost 2 bases and J lost 2, with 11 bases in between. The CDR3 DNA is TGTGCCAGCAGCTTCCTTAGCGATACCTACGAGCAGTACTTC. Translating gives CASSFLSDTYEQYF. Filled out from reference TRBV5-6 and TRBJ2-7, the complete variable domain reads DAGVTQSPTHLIKTRGQQVTLRCSPKSGHDTVSWYQQALGQGPQFIFQYYEEEERQRGNFPDRFSGHQFPNYSSELNVNALLLGDSALYLCASSFLSDTYEQYFGPGTRLTVT.

The chain employs TRBV27 and TRBJ2-7; 8 positions match TRBD1. The V and J ends lost 4 bases and 5 bases, in that order; junction bases with no gene match: 7. Per the germline V gene, CDR1 is MNHEY and CDR2 is SMNVEV (reference sequence). The CDR3 covers 14 residues. The CDR3 here is CASSSRQGSDEQYF. CDR3 in DNA: TGTGCCAGCAGTTCCCGACAGGGGAGCGACGAGCAGTACTTC.

This chain joins TRBV9 and TRBJ2-2, with D tentatively TRBD1 or TRBD2 (5 bases each). CDR1 and CDR2 (germline): SGDLS, YYNGEE. V shed 6 bases and J shed 0 bases, with 12 bases lying between them. The CDR3 contains 15 residues. CDR3 sequence reads: CASTGDLTNTGELFF. The CDR3 region has the DNA TGTGCCAGCACCGGGGACCTCACGAACACCGGGGAGCTGTTTTTT.

On this clone: One end of the junction varies from germline; a read error may be responsible. The J gene is TRBJ1-4, the V gene TRBV7-9, with TRBD1 identical over 7 bases. The CDR3 consists of 15 residues. Germline V gene data show CDR1 as SEHNR and CDR2 as FQNEAQ (reference sequence). CDR3 protein: CASSPQTGINGKLFF. In DNA, the CDR3 is TGTGCCAGCAGCCCTCAGACAGGGATTAATGGAAAACTGTTTTTT.

The CDR3: CASSLASREGISGANVLTF. Here the CDR3 DNA reads TGCGCCAGCAGCTTGGCCTCCCGGGAGGGTATCTCTGGGGCCAACGTCCTGACTTTC. The V call is TRBV5-1, the J call TRBJ2-6; 8 bases are a match to TRBD2. The CDR3 is made up of 19 amino acids. Germline CDR1 is SGHRS and CDR2 is YFSETQ. Germline trimming cut 0 bases from V and 0 bases from J; bases unmatched to any gene: 8.

This clone was seen once. The sample carries other DNA sequences with the same CDR3. V gene TRBV7-9 combines with J gene TRBJ1-5; D unclear. This CDR3 contains 14 residues. Looked up from germline, CDR1 is SEHNR and CDR2 is FQNEAQ (reference sequence). V lost 1 base, J lost 2 bases, and 6 bases lay in between. DNA for the CDR3: TGTGCCAGCAGCTTAGGTGAGGGCAATCAGCCCCAGCATTTT. Its protein is CASSLGEGNQPQHF.

The chain is built from TRBV5-1 and TRBJ2-7, with 8 bases that match TRBD1. This CDR3 comprises 14 residues. V lost 4 bases and J lost 5; bases outside the gene matches: 8. From germline, CDR1 is SGHRS and CDR2 YFSETQ. The CDR3 sequence: CASSDRGPADEQYF. CDR3 nucleotides: TGCGCCAGCAGCGACAGGGGTCCCGCAGACGAGCAGTACTTC.